This entry lists 19 T cell receptor beta chains sequenced from one sample in a study of identifying expanded T cells in peripheral blood. Repertoires were generated with immunoSEQ multiplex PCR, while TCRdb's copy carries only in-frame clones and drops some. The profile shows about 78,000 clones, around four fifths of them singletons. Sequencing was done on a sample of blood. The receptors here all came from a person aged 18 to 70 in good health.

This clone was detected once. CDR3 amino acids: CASSFGAGKAFF. The CDR3 bases are TGTGCCAGCAGTTTTGGGGCAGGGAAGGCTTTCTTT. The chain employs TRBV27 and TRBJ1-1; tentative D call: TRBD1 (5 bases). Trimming shortened V by 3 bases and J by 11 bases, and 13 bases separated the two germline ends. The germline gives CDR1 MNHEY, CDR2 SMNVEV (reference sequence). There are 12 residues in the CDR3.

This chain links TRBV13 with TRBJ2-1, with 7 bases identical to TRBD1. Germline V CDR1 and CDR2: PRHDT, FYEKMQ (reference sequence). This CDR3 has 14 residues. The ends lost 5 bases at V and 4 bases at J; junction bases unmatched: 5. CDR3 nucleotides: TGTGCCAGCAGCCGTAGGGGACAGTACAATGAGCAGTTCTTC. As protein: CASSRRGQYNEQFF.

The gene calls are TRBV19 and TRBJ2-5; D is undetermined. There are 13 residues in the CDR3. Trimming removed 4 bases from V and 2 bases from J, with 8 bases in between. Germline CDR1 LNHDA, CDR2 SQIVND (reference sequence). In DNA, the CDR3 is TGTGCCAGTAGTAGTCTTACTCAAGAGACCCAGTACTTC. This sequence encodes CASSSLTQETQYF.

The V call is TRBV19, the J call TRBJ1-1; no firm D call. V was cut by 2 bases and J by 1 base, with 14 bases left in between. CDR1 and CDR2 from the germline V gene are LNHDA and SQIVND (reference sequence). The CDR3 extends over 16 amino acids. This chain's CDR3 is CASSINSGGGNTEAFF. The CDR3 region has the DNA TGTGCCAGTAGTATAAATTCAGGCGGCGGGAACACTGAAGCTTTCTTT.

The chain links TRBV7-9 to TRBJ2-5; D tentatively fits TRBD1 or TRBD2 (5 bases each). Trimming cost V 3 bases and J 4 bases, with 6 bases left between them. CDR1 SEHNR and CDR2 FQNEAQ come from the germline V gene (reference sequence). The CDR3 contains 12 residues. CDR3 region: CASSFGTETQYF. CDR3 bases: TGTGCCAGCAGCTTTGGGACAGAGACCCAGTACTTC. Variable domain in full (rest from reference TRBV7-9 and TRBJ2-5): DTGVSQNPRHKITKRGQNVTFRCDPISEHNRLYWYRQTLGQGPEFLTYFQNEAQLEKSRLLSDRFSAERPKGSFSTLEIQRTEQGDSAMYLCASSFGTETQYFGPGTRLLVL.

V is TRBV7-9 and J is TRBJ2-2, with 10 bases fitting TRBD2. The length of the CDR3 is 16 residues. Unmatched junction bases numbered 2, after V lost 3 bases and J lost 1 base. Germline-derived CDR1 and CDR2 are SEHNR and FQNEAQ (reference sequence). CDR3 nucleotide sequence: TGTGCCAGCAGCTTTAGCGGGAGGAGGAACACCGGGGAGCTGTTTTTT. It encodes CASSFSGRRNTGELFF.

This chain joins TRBV7-3 and TRBJ2-1; 9 nucleotides line up with TRBD2. Per the germline V gene, CDR1 is SGHTA and CDR2 is FQGTGA. The CDR3 length is 18 residues. V shed 6 bases and J 4 bases; nucleotides not matched to a gene: 16. CDR3 DNA sequence: TGTGCCAGCAGTCCTCTGGGGGTGACTAGCGGATTTTACAATGAGCAGTTCTTC. Protein sequence: CASSPLGVTSGFYNEQFF.

The rearrangement links TRBV7-2 to TRBJ2-5; 7 nucleotides align to TRBD2. The CDR3 length is 15 residues. The trim removed 2 bases at V and 2 bases at J, leaving 5 bases unmatched. Germline CDR1 and CDR2: SGHTA and FQGNSA. The CDR3 DNA follows: TGTGCCAGCAGCTTACTAGCGGCAACGCAAGAGACCCAGTACTTC. It codes for CASSLLAATQETQYF.

This clone was found a few times. The chain links TRBV7-8 to TRBJ1-1, with TRBD1 matching over 9 bases. This CDR3 comprises 14 residues. The junction had 12 bases not matched to a gene; V was cut back by 5 bases and J by 11 bases. CDR1 is SGHVS, CDR2 FQNEAQ, per germline. The CDR3 coding sequence is TGTGCCAGCAGCGAAACCGGGACAGGGTCGCGTGCTTTCTTT. It translates to CASSETGTGSRAFF.

In DNA, the CDR3 is TGTGCCAGCAGCTTGCAAGATACGCAGTATTTT. Amino acids: CASSLQDTQYF. The chain employs TRBV7-2 and TRBJ2-3, with D unclear. The CDR3 loop spans 11 amino acids. Germline V gives CDR1 SGHTA, CDR2 FQGNSA. Between the trimmed V and J ends, which lost 3 bases and 5 bases, there was a span of 3 bases.

The chain recombines TRBV28 with TRBJ1-4, with D perhaps matching TRBD1 (5 bases). Germline values: CDR1 MDHEN, CDR2 SYDVKM. CDR3 size: 14 residues. The V end was cut by 7 bases, the J end by 8 bases, with 17 bases between. CDR3 nucleotide sequence: TGTGCCAGCAACTCGGGGGGAGGAGGGGAAAAACTGTTTTTT. It codes for CASNSGGGGEKLFF. The full variable domain, completed using reference TRBV28 and TRBJ1-4, is DVKVTQSSRYLVKRTGEKVFLECVQDMDHENMFWYRQDPGLGLRLIYFSYDVKMKEKGDIPEGYSVSREKKERFSLILESASTNQTSMYLCASNSGGGGEKLFFGSGTQLSVL.

J is TRBJ1-5 and V is TRBV10-3, with a possible D match to TRBD1 (5 bases). V dropped 0 bases and J dropped 3 bases, with 6 bases sitting between them. Per germline, CDR1 ENHRY and CDR2 SYGVKD. The CDR3 loop spans 14 amino acids. The CDR3 region is CAISESGPNQPQHF. Written as DNA, the CDR3 is TGTGCCATCAGTGAGTCGGGACCCAATCAGCCCCAGCATTTT.

This clone was detected a few times. The CDR3, as DNA: TGTGCCAGCAGCTCTGGGGATTCTAGCGGGATAAGGGATACGCAGTATTTT. Its translation: CASSSGDSSGIRDTQYF. The V call is TRBV7-9, the J call TRBJ2-3; TRBD2 matches 9 bases. The germline V gene has CDR1 SEHNR and CDR2 FQNEAQ (reference sequence). Losses at the gene ends were 4 bases for V and 6 bases for J; bases not matched to a gene: 14. The CDR3 has 17 residues. The variable domain in full, with the rest retrieved from reference TRBV7-9 and TRBJ2-3, is DTGVSQNPRHKITKRGQNVTFRCDPISEHNRLYWYRQTLGQGPEFLTYFQNEAQLEKSRLLSDRFSAERPKGSFSTLEIQRTEQGDSAMYLCASSSGDSSGIRDTQYFGPGTRLTVL.

The chain uses TRBV9 and TRBJ1-4, with 7 bases lining up with TRBD1. This CDR3 is 15 amino acids long. Unmatched junction bases numbered 6, after V lost 4 bases and J lost 3 bases. Germline V gives CDR1 SGDLS, CDR2 YYNGEE. This CDR3 reads CASSPRDSSNEKLFF. The CDR3 DNA sequence: TGTGCCAGCAGCCCCCGGGACAGCTCTAATGAAAAACTGTTTTTT.

This sequence joins TRBV19 and TRBJ1-1, with D unresolved. Deletions cut 5 bases from V and 1 base from J, with 8 bases between. This CDR3 has 13 residues. Per the germline V gene, CDR1 is LNHDA and CDR2 is SQIVND (reference sequence). CDR3: CASSYTRNTEAFF. In nucleotides, the CDR3 is TGTGCCAGTAGTTATACACGGAACACTGAAGCTTTCTTT.

The J gene is TRBJ2-1, the V gene TRBV14; unclear D gene. Trimming left V 0 bases short and J 4 bases short, with 16 bases between. Looked up from germline, CDR1 is SGHDN and CDR2 is FVKESK. The CDR3 spans 17 residues. CDR3 nucleotides: TGTGCCAGCAGCCAAGATTCCGGAATAGTGGGTTACAATGAGCAGTTCTTC. Its protein is CASSQDSGIVGYNEQFF.

The chain employs TRBV28 and TRBJ2-5, with TRBD2 as a possible D gene (5 bases). V lost 6 bases and J lost 5, with 16 bases in between. Germline V gene data show CDR1 as MDHEN and CDR2 as SYDVKM. CDR3 length: 14 residues. The CDR3 protein is CASSPVGIGETQYF. The DNA for the CDR3 is TGTGCCAGCAGCCCGGTCGGGATAGGGGAGACCCAGTACTTC.

The rearrangement joins TRBV28 to TRBJ2-7; maybe TRBD2 (7 bases). CDR1 is MDHEN, CDR2 SYDVKM, per germline. V lost 7 bases and J lost 7, with 17 bases in between. The CDR3 sequence is 13 residues long. CDR3 nucleotides: TGTGCCAGCACCCTGGGGGGGGCGCGAGAGCAGTACTTC. Translating gives CASTLGGAREQYF.

This clone was detected only a few times. V gene TRBV4-3 combines with J gene TRBJ2-7, with D perhaps TRBD1 (5 bases). This CDR3 comprises 14 residues. Germline CDR1 LGHNA, CDR2 YSLEER. V gave up 2 bases and J gave up 3 bases, with 11 bases separating them. The DNA for the CDR3 is TGCGCCAGCAGCCAACTCACAGGCCACTACGAGCAGTACTTC. Its protein product is CASSQLTGHYEQYF.